This TCR beta chain comes out of a study of HIV-infected patients and healthy controls (dated by TCRdb to the mid-2010s). About the full investigation: Although they stayed below normal ranges, CD4 counts in about 85% of the 16 patients rose modestly but significantly after three months of therapy. CD8 counts showed no consistent shift during early therapy, whereas the CD4:CD8 ratio rose slightly. After a further year of therapy, viral load was undetectable in all patients, having already become undetectable in most of the 16 patients by the second bleed. Patients exhibited no overall T-cell lymphocytopenia, and total CDR3 counts per chain were not significantly different from those of controls. The question the study tested was whether immune perturbation and reconstitution could be captured by deep TCR repertoire sequencing of small blood samples from HIV patients.

The study collected follow-up blood from HIV-infected patients roughly three months, about 14 weeks, after antiretroviral therapy began. Whole blood was used without fractionating the cells, so the repertoire represented all peripheral T cells without sorting. For RNA extraction, about 2.3 ml of peripheral blood was collected into Tempus tubes. Patients were deemed ineligible for enrollment if they had febrile or AIDS-related illness, tumors, hepatitis B or C coinfection, immunomodulatory therapy, recent vaccination or treatment interruptions. The TURBO-DNase kit was used to remove leftover genomic DNA, and GLOBINclear was used to deplete globin mRNA. Using SuperScript III with primers targeting the alpha and beta constant regions, 500 ng of RNA was reverse transcribed. Separate libraries for the alpha and beta chains were generated through chain-specific third strand synthesis that incorporated multiplexing indices. The protocol used a single primer pair to amplify all rearrangements within a chain, which avoided primer bias, and attached molecular barcodes to each cDNA molecule. Purified cDNA was ligated with T4 RNA Ligase 1 onto a 5' RACE adapter bearing a random hexamer and the SP2 sequencing primer site. Second strand synthesis was performed with Phusion polymerase and primed from the SP2 site, and slow temperature ramps were applied to favor optimal annealing. The 12-nucleotide barcode on each molecule comprised two random hexamer sequences, both introduced before amplification and concatenated. A short first PCR added P5 and P7 adapter elements plus a second index, followed by an approximately 25-cycle amplification PCR with P5s and P7 primers. The libraries went through approximately 28 PCR cycles in total, were quantified on a Qubit, were sized on a Bioanalyzer, and were diluted to around 4.1 nM. Sequencing of the normalized libraries was performed on an Illumina MiSeq with 2 x 250 paired-end kits. Reverse transcription reactions were cleaned up on MinElute columns and eluted into 10 ul Tris-Cl. Adapter ligations ran for 20 to 25 hours at 16 degrees C and were afterwards cleaned with AMPure XP beads at a 1:1 ratio. As for how the authors treated the data: Demultiplexed FASTQ files were processed with a modified Decombinator that output V, J, insert and barcode information. Sequences sharing a barcode but differing from the dominant sequence were discarded as errors, and barcodes clustered at Levenshtein distance 3 were counted to estimate original cDNA molecules. The R packages ineq, vegan, igraph and RCytoscape were used for downstream analyses, together with IMGT nomenclature and CDR3 definitions. The authors computed V gene usage over distinct sequences and counted each TCR a single time to avoid skew from clonal expansion. Within a donor, similarity networks joined unique CDR3 amino acid sequences in every case where two of them were separated by a single Levenshtein edit. The authors compiled published HIV-specific CDR3s (just over 90 alpha, roughly 760 beta) and CMV-specific CDR3s (approximately 14 alpha, roughly 250 beta) and searched for them in the repertoires. Random subsampling to size-matched repertoires demonstrated that the decreased diversity in patients did not result from their lower sequence numbers. TCRdb took the public reads, trimmed them with fastp at Q25, ran MiXCR for clone calling and kept in-frame beta chains. Here each entry gathers all rows of one CDR3 protein and keeps the most common genes and DNA. The V and J calls here are based on TCRdb, not the publication. The sample data list about 4,200 distinct CDR3 sequences, and approximately 8.3% of these were observed just once. The ten largest account for approximately 40% of the sample.

Results and caveats for the whole study, not just this receptor: Alpha-chain CDR3s from MAIT cells occurred at high frequency in healthy controls but were severely depleted in HIV+ repertoires. Compared with untreated HIV+ repertoires, healthy control repertoires had roughly threefold more distinct CDR3s and a higher Shannon diversity. In the samples, alpha-beta chain pairing was left undetermined. During therapy, a significant decrease in frequency was seen for HIV-associated CDR3s, whereas no significant change was found for CMV-associated CDR3s, although most of them became more frequent. Unequal numbers of distinct sequences between patients and controls complicated comparisons, and size-matching overweighted rare events from HIV-infected data. The observed differences in diversity could not be explained by the slight differences in age and sex profiles between the study cohorts. Oligoclonality may be reflected in the significantly higher mean Gini indices of HIV-infected repertoires compared with controls. In HIV-infected patients, the apparent post-therapy recovery of the Gini index was not replicated in size-matched repertoire data. HLA typing of donors was not performed in the study. Using whole blood restricted sequencing depth and prevented separating the dynamics of distinct T-cell subpopulations. Both the Jaccard index and the count of highly shared sequences showed that healthy controls shared more CDR3s between individuals than HIV+ patients did. Processing included only sixteen HIV-infected individuals, and this was regarded by the authors as a major limit on how widely the findings apply. Treated samples represented only roughly three months of therapy, a duration arguably insufficient for detecting immune reconstitution in view of low adult thymic output. Eight alpha and eight beta V genes showed significantly different mean usage between HIV-infected patients and controls.

For this clonotype: Its antigen target is currently unknown. Nothing much larger sits one base from this clone, and base qualities are not available.

The receptor was isolated from an adult with HIV infection. The source material was blood, sampled during antiretroviral therapy.

CDR3 region: CASSSPTSGDHTDTQYF. The nucleotide sequence is TGTGCCAGCAGCTCGCCGACTAGCGGGGACCACACAGATACGCAGTATTTT. This receptor chain uses TRBV7-2 and TRBJ2-3, with 11 junctional bases fitting TRBD2. From a lookup of the germline V gene, CDR1 and CDR2 are SGHTA and FQGNSA. Ends trimmed: V by 4 bases, J by 2 bases; bases unmatched to a gene: 8. The CDR3 starts with the cysteine, ends with the phenylalanine, and has 17 residues. The CDR3 DNA has 51 bases and is translated from base 1.